Presented here are 21 T cell receptor beta chains from one specimen sequenced in a study of T cells after yellow fever vaccination. TCRdb reprocessed the 5' RACE reads with MiXCR, giving one entry per CDR3 protein. Altogether some 160,000 distinct CDR3 sequences are present, roughly 8.8% being singletons, with the ten largest covering roughly 40%. The sample in question was CD8+ T cells sorted from PBMCs, obtained 45 days after the yellow fever booster vaccination. Receptors were obtained from a young man who received the YFV17D yellow fever vaccine.

This clonotype has ten or more counts. The V call is TRBV10-2, the J call TRBJ2-7, with D perhaps being TRBD1 or TRBD2 (6 bases each). This CDR3 comprises 13 residues. V was cut by 3 bases and J by 2 bases, with 8 bases left in between. Germline values: CDR1 WSHSY, CDR2 SAAADI. As DNA, the CDR3 is TGCGCCAGCAGTGAAGGGGGGCCCTACGAGCAGTACTTC. It yields the protein CASSEGGPYEQYF.

This clonotype showed up many times. CDR3 nucleotides: TGTGCCAGCAGTGCAAGTCCGGGACTAGCCAGGAGCTCCTACAATGAGCAGTTCTTC. Residues: CASSASPGLARSSYNEQFF. This sequence joins TRBV12-3 or TRBV12-4 and TRBJ2-1; 9 bases are a match to TRBD2. CDR3 length: 19 amino acids. Germline trimming cut 5 bases from V and 0 bases from J; bases unmatched to any gene: 14.

The CDR3 reads CASRVLNTEAFF. In DNA form, the CDR3 reads TGTGCCAGCCGGGTTCTGAACACTGAAGCTTTCTTT. The V and J genes are TRBV6-1 and TRBJ1-1; D remains ambiguous. The germline V gene encodes CDR1 MNHNS and CDR2 SASEGT. The V and J ends lost 8 bases and 0 bases respectively, with 7 bases between them. This CDR3 spans 12 amino acids.

In this sample, this clonotype turned up a few times. The genes are TRBV7-6 and TRBJ2-2, with D unresolved. With 4 bases removed from V and 4 bases from J, the gap between germline ends came to 16 bases. The CDR3 extends over 16 amino acids. The germline V gene has CDR1 SGHVS and CDR2 FNYEAQ. CDR3: CASSSISSARTGELFF. Here the CDR3 DNA reads TGTGCCAGCAGCTCAATATCCTCCGCCCGCACCGGGGAGCTGTTTTTT. The variable domain in full, completed from reference TRBV7-6 and TRBJ2-2, reads GAGVSQSPRYKVTKRGQDVALRCDPISGHVSLYWYRQALGQGPEFLTYFNYEAQQDKSGLPNDRFSAERPEGSISTLTIQRTEQRDSAMYRCASSSISSARTGELFFGEGSRLTVL.

This clonotype has a handful of counts. The V gene is TRBV9, the J gene TRBJ1-1; TRBD1 is a possible D gene (5 bases). Trimming took off 3 bases at V and 0 bases at J, with 12 bases between the two ends. This CDR3 has 15 residues. Germline V lookup: CDR1 SGDLS, CDR2 YYNGEE. The CDR3: CASSGGLGMNTEAFF. DNA for the CDR3: TGTGCCAGCAGCGGGGGACTGGGAATGAACACTGAAGCTTTCTTT. Supplemented by reference TRBV9 and TRBJ1-1, the full variable domain reads DSGVTQTPKHLITATGQRVTLRCSPRSGDLSVYWYQQSLDQGLQFLIQYYNGEERAKGNILERFSAQQFPDLHSELNLSSLELGDSALYFCASSGGLGMNTEAFFGQGTRLTVV.

This clonotype was recorded many times. Written as DNA, the CDR3 is TGTGCCAGCAGCTTAGGTCAAGGGGTCAAAGAGACCCAGTACTTC. Amino acids: CASSLGQGVKETQYF. The chain couples TRBV7-9 to TRBJ2-5, with D perhaps TRBD1 (5 bases). Between the trimmed V and J ends, which lost 1 base and 3 bases, there was a span of 12 bases. This CDR3 has 15 amino acids. Looked up from germline, CDR1 is SEHNR and CDR2 is FQNEAQ (reference sequence).

The sample holds many counts of this clonotype. This sequence joins TRBV4-3 and TRBJ2-1, with a weak D call TRBD2 (7 bases). This CDR3 is built from 16 residues. V lost 1 base, J lost 2 bases, and 12 bases lay in between. Germline lookup yields CDR1 LGHNA and CDR2 YSLEER. The CDR3: CASSQARGGPYNEQFF. The CDR3 nucleotides read TGCGCCAGCAGCCAAGCGAGGGGGGGCCCCTACAATGAGCAGTTCTTC.

The chain recombines TRBV29-1 with TRBJ2-3, with TRBD2 matching 8 bases. The germline gives CDR1 SQVTM, CDR2 ANQGSEA. The CDR3 has 20 amino acids. V shed 2 bases and J 4 bases; nucleotides not matched to a gene: 23. CDR3 nucleotides: TGCAGCGTTGAAAAGATGTCCAACCCGGGACTAGTTGGTCTCCCAGATACGCAGTATTTT. It translates to CSVEKMSNPGLVGLPDTQYF.

The chain combines TRBV20-1 with TRBJ1-1; 9 bases map to TRBD1. The CDR3 totals 14 residues. The germline V gene encodes CDR1 DFQATT and CDR2 SNEGSKA (reference sequence). Trimming cost V 3 bases and J 3 bases; bases outside gene matches: 5. In DNA form, the CDR3 reads TGCAGTGCTAGGCGGGGACAGGGACACACTGAAGCTTTCTTT. Its protein product is CSARRGQGHTEAFF.

This clonotype was picked up many times. The chain recombines TRBV4-3 with TRBJ1-1, with D possibly matching TRBD1 (5 bases). The CDR3 sequence is 13 residues long. Germline CDR1 LGHNA, CDR2 YSLEER. Trimming left V 3 bases short and J 7 bases short, with 12 bases between. The CDR3 loop is CASSQGTVLEAFF. Written as DNA, the CDR3 is TGCGCCAGCAGCCAGGGGACGGTCCTTGAAGCTTTCTTT.

This clonotype has only a few counts. V is TRBV7-9 and J is TRBJ2-7; D gene ambiguous. Germline-derived CDR1 and CDR2 are SEHNR and FQNEAQ (reference sequence). The V end was cut by 4 bases, the J end by 5 bases, with 15 bases between. The CDR3 runs 14 residues. Here the CDR3 reads CASSSQEVLDEQYV. In DNA form, the CDR3 reads TGTGCCAGCAGCTCCCAAGAGGTTTTGGACGAGCAGTACGTC.

The chain carries TRBV6-2 or TRBV6-3 and TRBJ2-5, with 9 bases lining up with TRBD1. V lost 4 bases and J lost 4; bases outside the gene matches: 7. CDR3 length: 15 residues. From germline, CDR1 is MNHEY and CDR2 SVGEGT. As DNA, the CDR3 is TGTGCCAGCAGTTTGGACAGGGGAAGGGGAGAGACCCAGTACTTC. Protein sequence: CASSLDRGRGETQYF.

This clonotype occurred a few times. The chain is built from TRBV7-9 and TRBJ2-4, with D possibly TRBD2 on 5 matching bases. CDR1 is SEHNR, CDR2 FQNEAQ, per germline (reference sequence). The CDR3 runs to 15 residues. Trimming stripped 2 bases from V and 0 bases from J, with 8 bases between. The CDR3 protein is CASSLPGIAKNIQYF. The CDR3 region has the DNA TGTGCCAGCAGCTTACCGGGGATAGCCAAAAACATTCAGTACTTC.

Only a few counts were recorded for this clonotype. This chain links TRBV4-1 with TRBJ1-2; no definite D call. Germline V gene lookup returns CDR1 MGHRA and CDR2 YSYEKL. V was cut by 1 base and J by 3 bases, with 12 bases left in between. CDR3 length equals 15 residues. This CDR3 is CASSQVGVLDYGYTF. CDR3 DNA: TGCGCCAGCAGCCAAGTCGGCGTCCTTGACTATGGCTACACCTTC.

This chain joins TRBV7-4 and TRBJ1-1; TRBD1 agrees at 9 bases. This CDR3 is built from 16 residues. V trimming: 4 bases; J trimming: 4 bases; junction bases outside the gene matches: 10. The V gene's germline CDR1 is SGHVT and CDR2 SQSDAQ. The CDR3 loop reads CASSSSLGQGSTEAFF. In DNA, the CDR3 is TGTGCCAGCAGCTCTTCTCTGGGACAGGGAAGCACTGAAGCTTTCTTT.

This clonotype came up a few times. The chain joins TRBV2 to TRBJ1-1; 7 bases fit TRBD1. The CDR3 is 17 residues long. The V gene end was trimmed by 3 bases and the J gene end by 5 bases; junction bases not matched to a gene: 15. CDR1 and CDR2 from the germline V gene are SNHLY and FYNNEI. DNA for the CDR3: TGTGCCAGCAGTGAGATAGGGAGACAGGGCCTGGGGACTGAAGCTTTCTTT. Translated: CASSEIGRQGLGTEAFF.

This clonotype was recorded a few times. V usage is TRBV7-9 and J usage is TRBJ1-2; D not resolved. V was clipped by 6 bases and J by 0 bases, with 14 bases between them. The CDR3 sequence is 15 residues long. Per the germline V gene, CDR1 is SEHNR and CDR2 is FQNEAQ (reference sequence). Here the CDR3 DNA reads TGTGCCAGCAGGGCCCCGACAACAGCTAACTATGGCTACACCTTC. Residues: CASRAPTTANYGYTF.

This clonotype was seen a few times. V usage is TRBV6-6 and J usage is TRBJ1-3, with D possibly TRBD1 on 5 matching bases. The CDR3 contains 14 residues. V lost 5 bases and J lost 6, with 14 bases in between. The germline CDR1 and CDR2 sequences are MNHNY and SVGAGI (reference sequence). The CDR3 loop reads CASSRGTRKNTIYF. CDR3 DNA: TGTGCCAGCAGTAGGGGAACTCGTAAAAACACCATATATTTT.

The V and J genes are TRBV4-1 and TRBJ2-3; 12 bases fit TRBD2. The CDR3 has 15 residues. Per germline, CDR1 MGHRA and CDR2 YSYEKL. V lost 1 base and J lost 5; bases outside the gene matches: 1. CDR3 in DNA: TGCGCCAGCAGCCAAGGGACTAGCGGGGTAGATACGCAGTATTTT. Its translation is CASSQGTSGVDTQYF.

This clonotype was observed a handful of times. This chain links TRBV6-2 or TRBV6-3 with TRBJ2-3; 7 bases align to TRBD1. Germline V CDR1 and CDR2: MNHEY, SVGEGT. Germline trimming cut 2 bases from V and 2 bases from J; bases unmatched to any gene: 10. There are 17 residues in the CDR3. CDR3 nucleotides: TGTGCCAGCAGTTACCGACGAGGGACAGCTCACACAGATACGCAGTATTTT. This encodes CASSYRRGTAHTDTQYF.

This chain uses TRBV24-1 with TRBJ2-2; the match to TRBD1 covers 7 bases. Germline CDR1 and CDR2: KGHDR and SFDVKD. The V segment lost 5 bases and the J segment 1 base; nucleotides outside the gene matches: 6. The CDR3 runs to 16 residues. CDR3 amino acids: CATSAPDRVNTGELFF. Here the CDR3 DNA reads TGTGCCACCAGTGCCCCCGACAGGGTGAACACCGGGGAGCTGTTTTTT.